This TCR beta chain was retrieved from a study of OX40 agonist ivuxolimab in advanced cancers. Study-wide results and limits: Clones of CD4+ and CD8+ blood T cells grew by week 6 at doses of 0.1 to 3.0 mg/kg.

About this clone itself: Its antigen is as yet unknown.

Some clones are missing from TCRdb's copy, which holds only in-frame ones; the method was immunoSEQ multiplex PCR. The sample yields some 79,000 clones, around nine tenths seen once. The V gene's germline CDR1 is WNHNN and CDR2 SYGVQD (reference sequence). The CDR3 is 15 residues long. After removal of 6 bases from V and 4 bases from J, the junction contained 4 bases not matched to a gene. This receptor was taken from an adult with an advanced solid tumor such as melanoma, head and neck, liver or kidney cancer. This chain joins TRBV10-1 and TRBJ2-5, with 14 bases matching TRBD2. Here the sequenced sample was CD4+ or CD8+ T cells sorted from blood, taken in a trial of the OX40 agonist ivuxolimab. The CDR3 here is CASSPGLAGAETQYF. The CDR3 DNA sequence: TGCGCCAGCAGCCCGGGACTAGCGGGAGCAGAGACCCAGTACTTC.